Shown below are 18 T cell receptor beta chains from a single sample sequenced in a study of somatic mutations in cytotoxic T cells in rheumatoid arthritis (dated by TCRdb to about 2017). The method was the immunoSEQ multiplex PCR assay. The immuneACCESS repertoire file appears here via TCRdb, limited to in-frame rearrangements. These files lack a portion of the clones; in checked studies, under half of the deficit traces to unresolved V genes, and the cause of the others is not known. The sample table records thousands of clones; roughly 70% of these occur just once. Clones ranked in the top ten supply around 40% of the sample. Sequencing was carried out using CD8+ T cells sorted from blood. These receptors all stem from a man aged 40-49 years in good health.

The genes are TRBV5-6 and TRBJ1-6; no clear D. Per the germline V gene, CDR1 is SGHDT and CDR2 is YYEEEE. Trimming took 4 bases from V and 8 from J, leaving 13 bases between them. The CDR3 is made up of 14 amino acids. The CDR3 DNA sequence: TGTGCCAGCAGCCGACCAAAAAAGGATTCACCCCTCCACTTT. Protein sequence: CASSRPKKDSPLHF.

The J gene is TRBJ1-1, the V gene TRBV9; the D gene is possibly TRBD1 (6 bases). Germline CDR1 and CDR2: SGDLS and YYNGEE. The CDR3 sequence is 12 residues long. Trimming took off 3 bases at V and 6 bases at J, with 9 bases between the two ends. The CDR3 is CASSGDMPEAFF. For the CDR3, the DNA is TGTGCCAGCAGCGGGGACATGCCTGAAGCTTTCTTT.

As concerns this clone: The junction and the germline gene differ at one end; a read error may be behind it. The chain couples TRBV18 to TRBJ2-7, with D perhaps TRBD2 (5 bases). In germline, CDR1 is KGHSH, CDR2 LQKENI. The CDR3 consists of 12 residues. The CDR3 loop is CASSPEGYGQYF. The CDR3 DNA sequence: TGTGCCAGCTCACCCGAGGGCTACGGGCAGTACTTC.

As to this clone: The same CDR3 can be traced to other DNA sequences in this sample. CDR3 sequence reads: CASSPRGPDTQYF. For the CDR3, the DNA is TGTGCCAGCAGCCCCAGAGGCCCTGATACGCAGTATTTT. V gene TRBV7-9 combines with J gene TRBJ2-3; the D is unclear. The V and J ends lost 5 bases and 6 bases respectively, with 12 bases between them. Looked up from germline, CDR1 is SEHNR and CDR2 is FQNEAQ (reference sequence). This CDR3 is 13 amino acids long.

The count of this clone is one. The genes are TRBV14 and TRBJ1-6; perhaps TRBD1 as D (5 bases). The CDR3 is made up of 14 amino acids. The V gene's germline CDR1 is SGHDN and CDR2 FVKESK. Trimming shortened V by 4 bases and J by 13 bases, and 17 bases separated the two germline ends. CDR3 in DNA: TGTGCCAGCAGCCCACTTCAGGGTATCTCGCCCCTCCACTTT. Encoded protein: CASSPLQGISPLHF.

This chain joins TRBV7-9 and TRBJ1-2; D is ambiguous. This CDR3 is built from 14 residues. Trimming removed 5 bases from V and 3 bases from J, with 13 bases in between. The germline V gene has CDR1 SEHNR and CDR2 FQNEAQ (reference sequence). The CDR3 DNA reads TGTGCCAGCAGCGGAAGGCTGTCCGACTATGGCTACACCTTC. Translating it yields CASSGRLSDYGYTF.

In the case of this clone: This same CDR3 is encoded by further DNA sequences in the sample. V usage is TRBV29-1 and J usage is TRBJ1-1; possible D gene TRBD1, 5 bases. V lost 4 bases to trimming and J lost 4 bases, with 7 bases between them. Germline assignment: CDR1 SQVTM and CDR2 ANQGSEA. The CDR3 is 11 amino acids. The CDR3 region has the DNA TGCAGCGTTGCGGGGACCACTGAAGCTTTCTTT. Translation gives CSVAGTTEAFF.

This chain connects TRBV9 to TRBJ2-5, with 8 bases aligning to TRBD2. CDR1 is SGDLS, CDR2 YYNGEE, per germline. Losses at the gene ends were 4 bases for V and 5 bases for J; bases not matched to a gene: 4. The length of the CDR3 is 13 residues. Here the CDR3 reads CASSPGGSETQYF. In nucleotides, the CDR3 is TGTGCCAGCAGCCCGGGAGGGTCCGAGACCCAGTACTTC.

The rearrangement joins TRBV9 to TRBJ1-1, with 12 bases aligning to TRBD1. V shed 4 bases, J shed 5 bases, and the junction held 9 bases outside the gene matches. The germline CDR1 and CDR2 sequences are SGDLS and YYNGEE. This CDR3 contains 16 residues. The CDR3 sequence is CASSPGTGGSRTEAFF. In DNA form, the CDR3 reads TGTGCCAGCAGCCCGGGGACAGGGGGCAGTCGGACTGAAGCTTTCTTT.

J is TRBJ2-7 and V is TRBV25-1; D is possibly TRBD2 (5 bases). Germline CDR1 is MGHDK and CDR2 is SYGVNS. The CDR3 has 12 amino acids. V shed 6 bases and J shed 2 bases, with 8 bases lying between them. Written as DNA, the CDR3 is TGTGCCAGCAGCACGGGAACCTACGAGCAGTACTTC. Translation gives CASSTGTYEQYF.

This clone was picked up one time. The chain is built from TRBV27 and TRBJ1-5; the match to TRBD1 covers 9 bases. The CDR3 is 14 residues long. V lost 4 bases, J lost 5 bases, and 3 bases stayed unmatched. In germline, CDR1 is MNHEY, CDR2 SMNVEV (reference sequence). The CDR3 DNA is TGTGCCAGCAGTTCAACAGGGGGCTATCAGCCCCAGCATTTT. It is translated as CASSSTGGYQPQHF.

This clone was observed a few times. V and J are TRBV7-9 and TRBJ2-1; D might be TRBD1 (6 bases). The CDR3 has 14 residues. Trimming removed 1 base from V and 4 bases from J, with 8 bases in between. Germline V gene lookup returns CDR1 SEHNR and CDR2 FQNEAQ (reference sequence). CDR3: CASSLGTVYNEQFF. The CDR3 DNA follows: TGTGCCAGCAGCTTAGGGACAGTATACAATGAGCAGTTCTTC.

V usage is TRBV5-4 and J usage is TRBJ1-4; D gene ambiguous. This CDR3 region has 14 residues. With 2 bases removed from V and 4 bases from J, the gap between germline ends came to 9 bases. Germline loops: CDR1 SGHNT, CDR2 YYREEE (reference sequence). The DNA of the CDR3 is TGTGCCAGCAGCTTAGAATCCGATAATGAAAAACTGTTTTTT. This gives the protein CASSLESDNEKLFF.

This clone is a singleton in its sample. V usage is TRBV9 and J usage is TRBJ1-1; possible D gene TRBD1, 5 bases. The CDR3 is made up of 13 amino acids. CDR1 SGDLS and CDR2 YYNGEE come from the germline V gene. V lost 0 bases and J 9 bases, leaving 12 bases between the germline ends. The CDR3 coding sequence is TGTGCCAGCAGCGTAGCGGGGGAAAGGAAAGCTTTCTTT. Its protein product is CASSVAGERKAFF.

The chain is built from TRBV5-4 and TRBJ1-2; D call uncertain. The CDR3 has 13 amino acids. The V gene's germline CDR1 is SGHNT and CDR2 YYREEE (reference sequence). The V end was cut by 4 bases, the J end by 3 bases, with 10 bases between. The CDR3 is CASSPVGYYGYTF. Written as DNA, the CDR3 is TGTGCCAGCAGCCCAGTGGGCTACTATGGCTACACCTTC.

Only one count was recorded for this clone. J is TRBJ2-5 and V is TRBV7-2, with D tentatively TRBD2 (5 bases). V was cut by 7 bases and J by 2 bases, with 14 bases left in between. Germline CDR1 SGHTA, CDR2 FQGNSA. The length of the CDR3 is 14 residues. The chain's CDR3 is CASTREWGQETQYF. The CDR3 bases are TGTGCCAGCACGAGGGAGTGGGGTCAAGAGACCCAGTACTTC.

The J gene is TRBJ2-5, the V gene TRBV6-6; D remains unclear. CDR3 length: 11 amino acids. V lost 4 bases to trimming and J lost 3 bases, with 3 bases between them. Germline V CDR1 and CDR2: MNHNY, SVGAGI (reference sequence). CDR3 DNA: TGTGCCAGCAGTTTAAAAGAGACCCAGTACTTC. This sequence encodes CASSLKETQYF.

The chain couples TRBV5-1 to TRBJ2-3, with D perhaps TRBD1 (6 bases). This CDR3 has 16 residues. The germline V and J ends were trimmed by 0 bases and 4 bases, with 15 bases remaining between them. The V gene's germline CDR1 is SGHRS and CDR2 YFSETQ. The CDR3 region is CASSLGAGASSDTQYF. The CDR3 bases are TGCGCCAGCAGCTTGGGGGCAGGGGCTTCGTCAGATACGCAGTATTTT.